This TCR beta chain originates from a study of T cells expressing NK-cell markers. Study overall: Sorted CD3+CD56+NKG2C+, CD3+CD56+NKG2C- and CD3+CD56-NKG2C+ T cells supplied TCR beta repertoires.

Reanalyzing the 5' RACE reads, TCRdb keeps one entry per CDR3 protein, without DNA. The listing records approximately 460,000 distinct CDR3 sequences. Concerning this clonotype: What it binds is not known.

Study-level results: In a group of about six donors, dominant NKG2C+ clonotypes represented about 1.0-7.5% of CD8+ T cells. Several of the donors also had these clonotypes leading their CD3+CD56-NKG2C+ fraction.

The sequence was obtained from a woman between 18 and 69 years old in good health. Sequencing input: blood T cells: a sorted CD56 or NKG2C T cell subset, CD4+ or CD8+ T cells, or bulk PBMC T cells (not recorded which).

The CDR3 sequence is CASSYLTDPVENEQFF. V and J are TRBV6-5 and TRBJ2-1; no DNA is available, so the TRBD1 call from TCRdb remains unchecked. The CDR3 runs 16 residues. CDR1 and CDR2 from the germline V gene are MNHEY and SVGAGI.